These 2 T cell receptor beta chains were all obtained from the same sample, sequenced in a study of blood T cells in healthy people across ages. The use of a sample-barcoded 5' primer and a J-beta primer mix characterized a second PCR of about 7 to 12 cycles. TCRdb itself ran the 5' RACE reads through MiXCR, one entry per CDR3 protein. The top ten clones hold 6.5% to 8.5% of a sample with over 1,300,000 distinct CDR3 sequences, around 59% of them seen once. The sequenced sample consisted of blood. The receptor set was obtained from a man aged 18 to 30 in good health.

The CDR3: CASSADRGRNYEQYF. Here the CDR3 DNA reads TGTGCCAGCAGCGCCGACAGGGGGCGAAACTACGAGCAGTACTTC. The chain uses TRBV7-2 and TRBJ2-7; 10 nucleotides agree with TRBD1. The V segment lost 5 bases and the J segment 3 bases; nucleotides outside the gene matches: 7. Per the germline V gene, CDR1 is SGHTA and CDR2 is FQGNSA. The CDR3 is made up of 15 amino acids.

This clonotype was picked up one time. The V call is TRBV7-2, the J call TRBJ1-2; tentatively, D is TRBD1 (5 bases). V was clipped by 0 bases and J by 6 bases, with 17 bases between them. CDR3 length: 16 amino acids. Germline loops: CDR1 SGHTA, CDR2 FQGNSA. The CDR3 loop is CASSLAVGRGGNGYTF. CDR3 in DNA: TGTGCCAGCAGCTTAGCAGTTGGGCGGGGGGGTAATGGCTACACCTTC.